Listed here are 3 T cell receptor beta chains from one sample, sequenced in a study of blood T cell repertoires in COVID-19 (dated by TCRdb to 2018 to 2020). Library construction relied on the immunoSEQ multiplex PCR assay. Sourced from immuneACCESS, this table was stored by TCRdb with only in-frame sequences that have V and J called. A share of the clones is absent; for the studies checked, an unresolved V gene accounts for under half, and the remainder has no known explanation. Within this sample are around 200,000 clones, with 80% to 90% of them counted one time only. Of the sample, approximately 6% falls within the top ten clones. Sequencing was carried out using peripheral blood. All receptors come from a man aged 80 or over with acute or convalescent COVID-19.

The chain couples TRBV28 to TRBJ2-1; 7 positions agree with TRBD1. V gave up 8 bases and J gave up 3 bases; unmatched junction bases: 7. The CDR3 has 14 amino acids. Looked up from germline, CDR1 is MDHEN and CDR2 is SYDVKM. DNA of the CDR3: TGTGCCAGCGTCGAAGGGACAGTCTACAATGAGCAGTTCTTC. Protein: CASVEGTVYNEQFF.

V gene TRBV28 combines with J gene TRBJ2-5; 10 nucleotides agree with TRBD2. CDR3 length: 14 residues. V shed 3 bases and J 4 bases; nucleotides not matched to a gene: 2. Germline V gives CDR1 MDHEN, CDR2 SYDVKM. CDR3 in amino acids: CASSFASGRETQYF. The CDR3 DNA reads TGTGCCAGCAGTTTCGCTAGCGGGAGAGAGACCCAGTACTTC.

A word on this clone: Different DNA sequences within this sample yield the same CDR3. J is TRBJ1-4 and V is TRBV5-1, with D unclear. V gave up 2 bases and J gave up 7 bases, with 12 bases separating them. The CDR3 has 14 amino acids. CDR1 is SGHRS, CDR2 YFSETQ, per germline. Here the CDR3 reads CASSLGGLGEKLFF. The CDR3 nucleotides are TGCGCCAGCAGCTTAGGCGGGCTTGGTGAAAAACTGTTTTTT.